The rows below give T cell receptor beta chains drawn from one sample of a study of OX40 agonist ivuxolimab in advanced cancers. Measured with immunoSEQ multiplex PCR; TCRdb has only the in-frame clones, and not every one. The data contain 35,000 to 45,000 clones, over 75% of them singletons. The sample here was CD4+ or CD8+ T cells sorted from blood, taken in a trial of the OX40 agonist ivuxolimab. These receptors were collected from an adult with an advanced solid tumor such as melanoma, head and neck, liver or kidney cancer. Each CDR3 is given with its conserved first and last residue. The D gene is left open where the match is weak. Rows may omit the clone size; those that give it use once, few, many or a size class.

>NA|TRBV25-1|NA|TRBJ2-3
CASSAFSTDTQYF
TGTGCCAGCAGTGCGTTTAGCACAGATACGCAGTATTTT
>once|TRBV28|NA|TRBJ1-1
CATVYSDLLNTEAFF
TGTGCCACCGTGTACTCCGACCTCTTGAACACTGAAGCTTTCTTT
>NA|TRBV30|TRBD1|TRBJ1-2
CAWNGQGNYGYTF
TGTGCCTGGAACGGACAGGGAAACTATGGCTACACCTTC
>NA|TRBV30|TRBD1|TRBJ1-2
CAWSVTGGDGYTF
TGTGCCTGGAGTGTAACAGGGGGCGATGGCTACACCTTC
>once|TRBV6-6|NA|TRBJ2-3
CASSYSRPGSDTQYF
TGTGCCAGCAGTTACTCGAGACCCGGTTCAGATACGCAGTATTTT
>NA|TRBV7-2|NA|TRBJ2-2
CASSLGGFTGELFF
TGTGCCAGCAGCTTAGGGGGTTTCACCGGGGAGCTGTTTTTT
>once|TRBV21-1|NA|TRBJ1-5
CASSKVSTGSASNQPQHF
TGTGCCAGCAGCAAAGTCTCGACAGGGTCGGCCAGCAATCAGCCCCAGCATTTT
>NA|TRBV11-2|NA|TRBJ2-7
CASTRGLTPYEQYF
TGTGCCAGCACACGGGGACTGACGCCTTACGAGCAGTACTTC
>NA|TRBV20-1|NA|TRBJ2-4
CSAGLKNIQYF
TGCAGTGCTGGGTTAAAAAACATTCAGTACTTC
>NA|TRBV29-1|TRBD1|TRBJ1-5
CSVAGTGAGQPQHF
TGCAGCGTTGCCGGGACAGGGGCGGGTCAGCCCCAGCATTTT
>NA|TRBV9|TRBD1|TRBJ2-3
CASSVGQGADTQYF
TGTGCCAGCAGCGTAGGGCAGGGGGCAGATACGCAGTATTTT
>NA|TRBV21-1|NA|TRBJ2-5
CASSNLSGVRQETQYF
TGTGCCAGCAGTAATCTTAGCGGGGTAAGGCAAGAGACCCAGTACTTC
>medium-sized|TRBV27|NA|TRBJ1-4
CASSQFLANEKLFF
TGTGCCAGCAGTCAGTTTTTGGCTAATGAAAAACTGTTTTTT
>NA|TRBV6-5|NA|TRBJ1-5
CASRARPDQPQHF
TGTGCCAGCAGGGCAAGGCCCGATCAGCCCCAGCATTTT
>NA|TRBV5-1|TRBD2|TRBJ2-3
CASYGGAADTQYF
TGCGCCAGCTACGGGGGGGCCGCCGATACGCAGTATTTT
>few|TRBV30|NA|TRBJ1-5
CAWGKDSNQPQHF
TGTGCCTGGGGGAAGGACAGCAATCAGCCCCAGCATTTT
>NA|TRBV5-8|NA|TRBJ1-2
CASTLTRNYGYTF
TGTGCCAGCACCCTGACACGGAACTATGGCTACACCTTC